One and the same sample provided the 14 T cell receptor beta chains below, sequenced in a study of neurological immune-mediated disorders. Via MiXCR, TCRdb re-called the 5' RACE reads, giving one row per CDR3 protein. Of fewer than 55,000 distinct CDR3 sequences in the sample, about 6.3% are singletons; the top ten hold around 0.6%. The material sequenced was CD4+ T cells from blood. All receptors come from a middle-aged woman in good health.

This sequence joins TRBV19 and TRBJ2-7; no reliable D call. This CDR3 has 13 residues. The V gene's germline CDR1 is LNHDA and CDR2 SQIVND (reference sequence). With 5 bases removed from V and 2 bases from J, the gap between germline ends came to 10 bases. The DNA for the CDR3 is TGTGCCAGTAGTCAAGGCAGCGCCTACGAGCAGTACTTC. It is translated as CASSQGSAYEQYF.

In this sample, this clonotype turned up many times. The gene calls are TRBV11-2 and TRBJ2-5; 7 positions match TRBD1. This CDR3 is built from 17 residues. Germline V gene data show CDR1 as SGHAT and CDR2 as FQNNGV. After removal of 5 bases from V and 3 bases from J, the junction contained 15 bases not matched to a gene. CDR3 protein: CASSPGHRGSPEETQYF. The CDR3 DNA reads TGTGCCAGCAGCCCAGGGCACAGGGGATCCCCTGAAGAGACCCAGTACTTC.

The rearrangement links TRBV19 to TRBJ2-7; D is uncertain. Germline CDR1 is LNHDA and CDR2 is SQIVND (reference sequence). CDR3 length: 11 amino acids. The ends were cut back, 10 bases at V and 3 bases at J, with 10 bases in the middle. This chain's CDR3 is CANQTDYEQYF. The CDR3 bases are TGTGCCAACCAAACGGACTACGAGCAGTACTTC.

This clonotype was recorded at least ten times. The V call is TRBV6-5, the J call TRBJ2-5; D ambiguous. The V end lost 5 bases, the J end lost 1 base, and 8 bases lay between the germline ends. The CDR3 loop spans 13 amino acids. The germline V gene has CDR1 MNHEY and CDR2 SVGAGI. CDR3: CASSRDRQETQYF. The CDR3 nucleotides read TGTGCCAGCAGTCGCGACCGCCAAGAGACCCAGTACTTC.

This clonotype was counted many times. J is TRBJ2-6 and V is TRBV24-1; D gene ambiguous. Looked up from germline, CDR1 is KGHDR and CDR2 is SFDVKD. V lost 0 bases, J lost 2 bases, and 10 bases lay in between. This CDR3 region has 17 residues. CDR3 residues: CATSDLGSGPGANVLTF. The CDR3 region has the DNA TGTGCCACCAGTGATTTGGGATCGGGCCCTGGGGCCAACGTCCTGACTTTC.

The rearrangement uses TRBV6-5 and TRBJ2-7; D unresolved. V lost 4 bases, J lost 3 bases, and 10 bases lay in between. This CDR3 spans 13 amino acids. Germline V CDR1 and CDR2: MNHEY, SVGAGI. The CDR3 nucleotides read TGTGCCAGCAGTTCCATAAACTTCTACGAGCAGTACTTC. Protein sequence: CASSSINFYEQYF.

This clonotype was seen many times. This CDR3 is CASSPGVPNRDRDTYGYTF. The DNA of the CDR3 is TGTGCCAGCAGCCCTGGAGTACCTAACCGGGACAGGGACACCTATGGCTACACCTTC. The V and J genes are TRBV5-6 and TRBJ1-2, with 9 bases fitting TRBD1. V trimming: 4 bases; J trimming: 4 bases; junction bases outside the gene matches: 20. Germline V gene data show CDR1 as SGHDT and CDR2 as YYEEEE. There are 19 residues in the CDR3.

This clonotype was observed at least ten times. The rearrangement links TRBV7-2 to TRBJ1-2; D is ambiguous. CDR3 length: 16 amino acids. Trimming cost V 2 bases and J 2 bases, with 15 bases left between them. Per germline, CDR1 SGHTA and CDR2 FQGNSA. The CDR3 region has the DNA TGTGCCAGCAGCTTAAGTTTCGGGTCGAGCAACTATGGCTACACCTTC. Protein product: CASSLSFGSSNYGYTF.

This clonotype was recorded a few times. J is TRBJ1-2 and V is TRBV7-9; the match to TRBD1 covers 7 bases. The CDR3 covers 13 residues. Unmatched junction bases numbered 7, after V lost 8 bases and J lost 4 bases. CDR1 is SEHNR and CDR2 is FQNEAQ in the germline V gene (reference sequence). CDR3 bases: TGTGCCAGCGGGAATGGGACAGCCTATGGCTACACCTTC. This encodes CASGNGTAYGYTF. The full variable domain, its missing parts supplied by reference TRBV7-9 and TRBJ1-2, is DTGVSQNPRHKITKRGQNVTFRCDPISEHNRLYWYRQTLGQGPEFLTYFQNEAQLEKSRLLSDRFSAERPKGSFSTLEIQRTEQGDSAMYLCASGNGTAYGYTFGSGTRLTVV.

This clonotype was counted at least ten times. The chain links TRBV28 to TRBJ2-1; 7 bases are a match to TRBD2. Germline V gene data show CDR1 as MDHEN and CDR2 as SYDVKM. The trim removed 4 bases at V and 7 bases at J, leaving 10 bases unmatched. The CDR3 has 15 residues. DNA for the CDR3: TGTGCCAGCAGTTACCTAGCGGCTTCTTTGAATGAGCAGTTCTTC. As protein: CASSYLAASLNEQFF.

The table lists this clonotype with many counts. This chain connects TRBV4-1 to TRBJ2-7, with 7 bases identical to TRBD1. The CDR3 contains 14 residues. The V segment lost 4 bases and the J segment 2 bases; nucleotides outside the gene matches: 5. Germline loops: CDR1 MGHRA, CDR2 YSYEKL. The CDR3, as DNA: TGCGCCAGCAGCCCCCGGGACAGCACCTACGAGCAGTACTTC. Translated, it gives CASSPRDSTYEQYF.

This clonotype showed up many times. The V and J genes are TRBV6-2 or TRBV6-3 and TRBJ2-4, with D possibly being TRBD1 (6 bases). Germline CDR1 MNHEY, CDR2 SVGEGT. V dropped 5 bases and J dropped 3 bases, with 14 bases sitting between them. The CDR3 covers 15 residues. CDR3 in amino acids: CASSAQTGNKNIQYF. The CDR3 DNA reads as TGTGCCAGCAGTGCACAAACAGGGAACAAAAACATTCAGTACTTC.

The CDR3 here is CASSQVNPRTGINGYTF. For the CDR3, the DNA is TGTGCCAGCAGCCAAGTGAATCCTCGGACAGGGATTAATGGCTACACCTTC. J is TRBJ1-2 and V is TRBV3-1, with 8 bases identical to TRBD1. In germline, CDR1 is LGHDT, CDR2 YNNKEL (reference sequence). The length of the CDR3 is 17 residues. The V gene end was trimmed by 1 base and the J gene end by 6 bases; junction bases not matched to a gene: 13.

In its sample, this clonotype was seen many times. The V gene is TRBV12-3 or TRBV12-4, the J gene TRBJ1-5; 7 nucleotides agree with TRBD1. V dropped 4 bases and J dropped 0; count of bases not matched to a gene: 18. CDR3 length: 20 amino acids. The CDR3 reads CASSSTGVLIPGSSNQPQHF. The CDR3 DNA reads TGTGCCAGCAGTTCTACAGGGGTTCTAATACCGGGGTCTAGCAATCAGCCCCAGCATTTT.